The 23 T cell receptor beta chains in this list originate from one sample, sequenced in a study of shared T cell receptors in the human thymus. Profiling relied on immunoSEQ multiplex PCR, and the TCRdb table lists in-frame clones only, not all of them. The table shows 550,000 to 800,000 clones, with roughly 85% occurring only once. These data are also associated with another study on human thymus T cells.

The specimen sequenced was thymocytes. These receptor sequences come from a girl less than two years old with a congenital heart defect.

The chain combines TRBV19 with TRBJ1-6, with TRBD1 matching 7 bases. Trimming removed 4 bases from V and 3 bases from J; junction bases left unmatched: 3. The CDR3 runs to 15 residues. Germline loops: CDR1 LNHDA, CDR2 SQIVND (reference sequence). CDR3 DNA sequence: TGTGCCAGTAGTAGGACAGGCCTCTATAATTCACCCCTCCACTTT. It is translated as CASSRTGLYNSPLHF.

Worth noting for this clone: The junction departs from the called germline gene at one end, perhaps through a read error. J is TRBJ2-5 and V is TRBV6-5; no firm D call. The CDR3 spans 15 residues. Germline V gives CDR1 MNHEY, CDR2 SVGAGI. The CDR3 region has the DNA TGTGCCAGCAGTTATGACTGGCTGCCACAAGAGGCCCAGTACTTC. Translating it yields CASSYDWLPQEAQYF.

This clone was observed a single time. The chain has TRBV4-1 and TRBJ2-1, with 7 bases fitting TRBD1. This CDR3 region has 18 residues. Germline V CDR1 and CDR2: MGHRA, YSYEKL. V lost 0 bases, J lost 2 bases, and 10 bases stayed unmatched. CDR3 sequence: CASSQDNGRGGTYNEQFF. For the CDR3, the DNA is TGCGCCAGCAGCCAAGATAACGGAAGAGGGGGCACCTACAATGAGCAGTTCTTC.

The chain has TRBV4-1 and TRBJ1-1, with 7 bases lining up with TRBD1. The CDR3 has 13 amino acids. Germline values: CDR1 MGHRA, CDR2 YSYEKL. The V and J ends lost 0 bases and 8 bases, in that order; junction bases with no gene match: 3. This CDR3 is CASSQEGRGEAFF. The CDR3 bases are TGCGCCAGCAGCCAAGAGGGCAGGGGGGAAGCTTTCTTT.

The chain links TRBV5-1 to TRBJ2-1, with D possibly TRBD1 on 6 matching bases. The V and J ends lost 3 bases and 2 bases respectively, with 12 bases between them. Germline loops: CDR1 SGHRS, CDR2 YFSETQ. The CDR3 is made up of 15 amino acids. The CDR3 sequence is CASSSVGAPYNEQFF. The CDR3 DNA is TGCGCCAGCAGCTCGGTGGGGGCACCCTACAATGAGCAGTTCTTC.

The table lists this clone with a few counts. The V gene is TRBV19, the J gene TRBJ2-7, with a weak D call TRBD1 (6 bases). This CDR3 region has 12 residues. V lost 4 bases to trimming and J lost 4 bases, with 8 bases between them. CDR1 and CDR2 from the germline V gene are LNHDA and SQIVND (reference sequence). The CDR3 DNA reads TGTGCCAGTAGTAGGCAGGGGTACGAGCAGTACTTC. It encodes CASSRQGYEQYF.

This sequence joins TRBV5-6 and TRBJ1-3; unclear D gene. CDR1 SGHDT and CDR2 YYEEEE come from the germline V gene. V was shortened by 2 bases and J by 1 base, with 10 bases between the two germline ends. The CDR3 totals 15 residues. CDR3 DNA: TGTGCCAGCAGCTTTCCCACAGCTTCTGGAAACACCATATATTTT. Protein product: CASSFPTASGNTIYF.

This sequence joins TRBV4-1 and TRBJ2-5; TRBD2 matches at 11 bases. Germline CDR1 MGHRA, CDR2 YSYEKL. CDR3 length: 13 amino acids. With 4 bases clipped from V and 5 bases from J, the junction kept 0 bases outside the gene matches. CDR3 in amino acids: CASSRLAGETQYF. CDR3 bases: TGCGCCAGCAGCCGACTAGCGGGGGAGACCCAGTACTTC.

J is TRBJ2-1 and V is TRBV23-1, with TRBD2 matching over 8 bases. TRBV23-1 counts as an open reading frame of uncertain function. The CDR3 consists of 15 residues. V trimming: 2 bases; J trimming: 4 bases; junction bases outside the gene matches: 4. In nucleotides, the CDR3 is TGCGCCAGCAGTCAAGCGGGGGGCCTATACAATGAGCAGTTCTTC. It codes for CASSQAGGLYNEQFF.

This chain uses TRBV5-4 with TRBJ2-1; D possibly corresponds to TRBD2 (5 bases). Per germline, CDR1 SGHNT and CDR2 YYREEE (reference sequence). The CDR3 contains 16 residues. The V end was cut by 3 bases, the J end by 7 bases, with 20 bases between. CDR3 loop: CASSSLYGVTGNEQFF. In DNA, the CDR3 is TGTGCCAGCAGCTCCCTATACGGGGTAACGGGGAATGAGCAGTTCTTC.

The chain links TRBV4-1 to TRBJ2-1; no definite D call. Trimming pared 4 bases from V and 7 bases from J, leaving 8 bases between. The germline V gene encodes CDR1 MGHRA and CDR2 YSYEKL. CDR3 length equals 12 residues. As DNA, the CDR3 is TGCGCCAGCAGCCCACCCGAGAATGAGCAGTTCTTC. This translates into CASSPPENEQFF.

The DNA for the CDR3 is TGTGCCAGCAGCTTAGTGGGACTAGTAAAAGAGCAGTACTTC. As protein: CASSLVGLVKEQYF. The J gene is TRBJ2-7, the V gene TRBV7-2; 8 bases map to TRBD2. Germline loops: CDR1 SGHTA, CDR2 FQGNSA. This CDR3 contains 14 residues. V lost 1 base, J lost 7 bases, and 6 bases stayed unmatched.

The genes are TRBV11-2 and TRBJ2-7; 10 bases map to TRBD1. Germline loops: CDR1 SGHAT, CDR2 FQNNGV. V trimming: 1 base; J trimming: 2 bases; junction bases outside the gene matches: 5. The CDR3 sequence is 16 residues long. CDR3 loop: CASSLGGTGEAYEQYF. The DNA of the CDR3 is TGTGCCAGCAGCTTAGGAGGGACAGGGGAAGCCTACGAGCAGTACTTC. Variable domain in full (rest from reference TRBV11-2 and TRBJ2-7): EAGVAQSPRYKIIEKRQSVAFWCNPISGHATLYWYQQILGQGPKLLIQFQNNGVVDDSQLPKDRFSAERLKGVDSTLKIQPAKLEDSAVYLCASSLGGTGEAYEQYFGPGTRLTVT.

This chain joins TRBV4-1 and TRBJ1-5; 7 nucleotides match TRBD1. The CDR3 has 17 residues. V dropped 0 bases and J dropped 4; count of bases not matched to a gene: 9. CDR1 is MGHRA, CDR2 YSYEKL, per germline. The chain's CDR3 is CASSQDGRRQGNQPQHF. The DNA of the CDR3 is TGCGCCAGCAGCCAAGATGGGCGTCGACAGGGTAATCAGCCCCAGCATTTT.

The chain employs TRBV7-6 and TRBJ1-5; 8 nucleotides line up with TRBD1. Germline V lookup: CDR1 SGHVS, CDR2 FNYEAQ. The V and J ends lost 5 bases and 7 bases, in that order; junction bases with no gene match: 7. The CDR3 totals 14 residues. For the CDR3, the DNA is TGTGCCAGCAGCCGGGACAGGCGGGCACAGCCCCAGCATTTT. It yields the protein CASSRDRRAQPQHF.

The chain couples TRBV6-5 to TRBJ2-7, with D possibly matching TRBD1 (6 bases). The V gene lost 0 bases and the J gene lost 7 bases, with 13 bases spanning the gap. CDR1 and CDR2 from the germline V gene are MNHEY and SVGAGI. The CDR3 runs to 14 residues. DNA of the CDR3: TGTGCCAGCAGTTACTCCGCAGGACAGCGAGAGCAGTACTTC. The encoded protein is CASSYSAGQREQYF.

The chain links TRBV4-3 to TRBJ2-7; D is unresolved. The V and J ends lost 0 bases and 2 bases respectively, with 8 bases between them. Germline V lookup: CDR1 LGHNA, CDR2 YSLEER. The CDR3 totals 14 residues. The CDR3 loop is CASSQDITTYEQYF. The CDR3 DNA reads as TGCGCCAGCAGCCAAGATATAACTACCTACGAGCAGTACTTC.

The chain carries TRBV23-1 and TRBJ1-3; D is unresolved. TRBV23-1 carries the ORF label, with uncertain function. The CDR3 covers 15 residues. V lost 9 bases, J lost 0 bases, and 15 bases lay in between. CDR3 DNA: TGCGCCAGGAGACCCAGGAGGAGCTCTGGAAACACCATATATTTT. Residues: CARRPRRSSGNTIYF.

The chain uses TRBV5-1 and TRBJ2-7; 12 bases are a match to TRBD2. This CDR3 contains 18 residues. The V segment lost 3 bases and the J segment 0 bases; nucleotides outside the gene matches: 10. From germline, CDR1 is SGHRS and CDR2 YFSETQ. CDR3 loop: CASSSALAGGTSSYEQYF. The CDR3, as DNA: TGCGCCAGCAGCTCCGCTCTAGCGGGGGGGACGAGCTCCTACGAGCAGTACTTC.

Only a few counts were recorded for this clone. The chain recombines TRBV9 with TRBJ1-1; 9 nucleotides match TRBD1. This CDR3 is 17 amino acids long. CDR1 and CDR2 (germline): SGDLS, YYNGEE. J lost 5 bases, V lost 6 bases, and 17 bases had no gene match. CDR3 region: CASTKDGVDRGPTEAFF. The DNA of the CDR3 is TGTGCCAGCACCAAAGATGGGGTGGACAGGGGTCCTACTGAAGCTTTCTTT.

The chain joins TRBV5-1 to TRBJ2-3; D perhaps matches TRBD2 (5 bases). V lost 4 bases to trimming and J lost 1 base, with 10 bases between them. The length of the CDR3 is 14 residues. Germline V gene lookup returns CDR1 SGHRS and CDR2 YFSETQ. The CDR3 protein is CASSRLAGTDTQYF. Here the CDR3 DNA reads TGCGCCAGCAGCCGTCTAGCAGGCACAGATACGCAGTATTTT.

This clone was seen once. The V and J genes are TRBV27 and TRBJ1-5; D might be TRBD1 (5 bases). This CDR3 region has 16 residues. Germline loops: CDR1 MNHEY, CDR2 SMNVEV (reference sequence). V was pared by 5 bases and J by 5 bases, with 19 bases between. The CDR3 reads CASSRADSPNYQPQHF. CDR3 bases: TGTGCCAGCAGTCGAGCTGACAGCCCCAATTATCAGCCCCAGCATTTT.

The chain carries TRBV30 and TRBJ2-2, with 8 positions matching TRBD2. The CDR3 extends over 16 amino acids. Germline assignment: CDR1 GTSNPN and CDR2 SVGIG (reference sequence). The J segment lost 7 bases and the V segment lost 2 bases, leaving 12 bases of the junction unmatched. The CDR3 DNA is TGTGCCTGGAGTACCGGGGGACTAGATATATACGGGGAGCTGTTTTTT. Encoded protein: CAWSTGGLDIYGELFF.